These 22 T cell receptor beta chains share one sample of origin, sequenced in a study of shared clonotypes between healthy human individuals. TCRdb keeps only in-frame clones here, not all; method: immunoSEQ multiplex PCR. The sample shows approximately 1,500,000 clones, 98% of them seen only once. Input material: naive CD4+ T cells sorted from blood. Described subset: CD45RA+ positively selected. Every receptor here comes from a man aged 30 to 39 in good health.

The gene calls are TRBV28 and TRBJ2-7; TRBD1 is a possible D gene (5 bases). Germline loops: CDR1 MDHEN, CDR2 SYDVKM. V was clipped by 3 bases and J by 0 bases, with 12 bases between them. This CDR3 spans 15 amino acids. This CDR3 is CASSFLGVSSYEQYF. DNA of the CDR3: TGTGCCAGCAGTTTTTTAGGGGTTAGCTCCTACGAGCAGTACTTC.

This chain uses TRBV7-2 with TRBJ1-2, with D possibly being TRBD1 (6 bases). V dropped 1 base and J dropped 2 bases, with 8 bases sitting between them. In germline, CDR1 is SGHTA, CDR2 FQGNSA. CDR3 length: 14 amino acids. This chain's CDR3 is CASSLGQGNYGYTF. Written as DNA, the CDR3 is TGTGCCAGCAGCTTAGGGCAGGGGAACTATGGCTACACCTTC.

The genes are TRBV28 and TRBJ2-1; D call uncertain. Trimming took off 8 bases at V and 4 bases at J, with 9 bases between the two ends. In germline, CDR1 is MDHEN, CDR2 SYDVKM. The CDR3 extends over 12 amino acids. The CDR3 loop is CASGYFYNEQFF. CDR3 DNA: TGTGCCAGCGGGTACTTTTACAATGAGCAGTTCTTC.

Of note for this clone: This specimen includes other DNA sequences encoding the same CDR3. V and J are TRBV10-3 and TRBJ2-1; D call uncertain. This CDR3 is 12 amino acids long. V was cut by 0 bases and J by 7 bases, with 4 bases left in between. From germline, CDR1 is ENHRY and CDR2 SYGVKD. The CDR3 DNA reads as TGTGCCATCAGTGAGTCTGGTAATGAGCAGTTCTTC. Protein: CAISESGNEQFF.

The gene calls are TRBV6-6 and TRBJ2-5; 13 nucleotides align to TRBD2. V shed 4 bases, J shed 9 bases, and the junction held 11 bases outside the gene matches. This CDR3 is built from 16 residues. Germline V CDR1 and CDR2: MNHNY, SVGAGI (reference sequence). CDR3 sequence: CASSSQGLAGLPPQYF. CDR3 coding DNA: TGTGCCAGCAGTTCACAGGGACTAGCGGGACTTCCGCCCCAGTACTTC.

This clone was detected once. This chain connects TRBV28 to TRBJ2-7; 7 bases map to TRBD2. The germline V gene has CDR1 MDHEN and CDR2 SYDVKM. The ends lost 6 bases at V and 7 bases at J; junction bases unmatched: 12. The CDR3 runs to 14 residues. CDR3 DNA sequence: TGTGCCAGCAGGATTTCGCGGGAGTCTGAAGAGCAGTACTTC. Translated, it gives CASRISRESEEQYF.

This rearrangement joins TRBV14 to TRBJ2-6, with TRBD1 matching 8 bases. Germline assignment: CDR1 SGHDN and CDR2 FVKESK. The CDR3 totals 20 residues. Trimming at V came to 0 bases and at J to 1 base, leaving 11 bases not matched to a gene. The CDR3 loop reads CASSQEFLGQGRSGANVLTF. The DNA for the CDR3 is TGTGCCAGCAGCCAAGAATTTCTCGGACAGGGACGGTCTGGGGCCAACGTCCTGACTTTC.

CDR3 in amino acids: CASSPHLAGGPKLFF. Written as DNA, the CDR3 is TGTGCCAGCAGTCCCCATCTAGCGGGAGGGCCGAAGCTGTTCTTC. The rearrangement uses TRBV6-5 and TRBJ2-1, with 12 positions matching TRBD2. This CDR3 has 15 residues. The V gene's germline CDR1 is MNHEY and CDR2 SVGAGI. The V and J ends lost 5 bases and 15 bases, in that order; junction bases with no gene match: 14.

The chain has TRBV28 and TRBJ1-2, with unresolved D. This CDR3 spans 10 amino acids. V was cut by 6 bases and J by 7 bases, with 6 bases left in between. Germline assignment: CDR1 MDHEN and CDR2 SYDVKM. The CDR3 protein is CASSPPGYTF. CDR3 in DNA: TGTGCCAGCAGCCCCCCTGGCTACACCTTC.

The CDR3 DNA reads as TGTGCCAGCAGGACAGGGATTCACACCGGGGAGCTGTTTTTT. It yields the protein CASRTGIHTGELFF. The V gene is TRBV6-5, the J gene TRBJ2-2, with TRBD1 matching over 7 bases. Losses at the gene ends were 6 bases for V and 3 bases for J; bases not matched to a gene: 4. Germline V gives CDR1 MNHEY, CDR2 SVGAGI. This CDR3 has 14 residues.

The gene calls are TRBV7-9 and TRBJ2-1; TRBD2 matches 7 bases. Germline trimming cut 0 bases from V and 10 bases from J; bases unmatched to any gene: 6. This CDR3 is 14 amino acids long. Germline V gives CDR1 SEHNR, CDR2 FQNEAQ (reference sequence). The CDR3 region is CASSLASGGGEQFF. The CDR3 DNA follows: TGTGCCAGCAGCTTAGCCTCGGGGGGAGGGGAGCAGTTCTTC.

The chain has TRBV25-1 and TRBJ1-5, with a weak D call TRBD1 (5 bases). The V and J ends lost 4 bases and 4 bases respectively, with 11 bases between them. Germline values: CDR1 MGHDK, CDR2 SYGVNS. CDR3 length: 14 amino acids. Here the CDR3 DNA reads TGTGCCAGCAGTGTTGGGGGTGCAAATCAGCCCCAGCATTTT. Amino acid sequence: CASSVGGANQPQHF.

The genes are TRBV19 and TRBJ2-7; TRBD1 matches at 7 bases. Trimming cost V 2 bases and J 6 bases; bases outside gene matches: 7. CDR1 and CDR2 from the germline V gene are LNHDA and SQIVND (reference sequence). The CDR3 has 14 residues. CDR3 DNA sequence: TGTGCCAGTAGTATAACAGACAGGGCCCTCGAGCAGTACTTC. This codes for CASSITDRALEQYF.

The chain recombines TRBV18 with TRBJ1-1; D possibly corresponds to TRBD1 (5 bases). The CDR3 is made up of 15 amino acids. Trimming took off 3 bases at V and 3 bases at J, with 14 bases between the two ends. Germline loops: CDR1 KGHSH, CDR2 LQKENI. CDR3 sequence (DNA): TGTGCCAGCTCACCGGGGGTGGCGGGCCACACTGAAGCTTTCTTT. Its translation is CASSPGVAGHTEAFF.

The gene calls are TRBV5-5 and TRBJ1-2, with 11 positions matching TRBD1. V dropped 4 bases and J dropped 4; count of bases not matched to a gene: 12. The CDR3 totals 17 residues. The germline V gene encodes CDR1 SGHKS and CDR2 YYEKEE (reference sequence). The CDR3 region has the DNA TGTGCCAGCAGCAGAACCCCGGGACAGGGGGATGTCTATGGCTACACCTTC. Amino acids: CASSRTPGQGDVYGYTF.

DNA of the CDR3: TGTGCCAGCAGCCAAGGTACCGGGCTCTACGAGCAGTACTTC. It specifies CASSQGTGLYEQYF. This chain joins TRBV4-2 and TRBJ2-7; no definite D call. The germline CDR1 and CDR2 sequences are LGHNA and YNFKEQ. Trimming cost V 1 base and J 3 bases, with 10 bases left between them. The CDR3 extends over 14 amino acids.

The CDR3 reads CASSQALAQYF. CDR3 DNA sequence: TGTGCCAGCAGCCAAGCCCTAGCGCAGTATTTT. The chain couples TRBV14 to TRBJ2-3, with no clear D. CDR3 length: 11 residues. Looked up from germline, CDR1 is SGHDN and CDR2 is FVKESK. Trimming stripped 1 base from V and 10 bases from J, with 6 bases between. The whole variable domain, remainder taken from reference TRBV14 and TRBJ2-3, is EAGVTQFPSHSVIEKGQTVTLRCDPISGHDNLYWYRRVMGKEIKFLLHFVKESKQDESGMPNNRFLAERTGGTYSTLKVQPAELEDSGVYFCASSQALAQYFGPGTRLTVL.

The chain combines TRBV5-8 with TRBJ2-1; D possibly corresponds to TRBD2 (5 bases). V lost 3 bases and J 15 bases, leaving 25 bases between the germline ends. Per germline, CDR1 SGHTS and CDR2 YDEGEE. The CDR3 runs 15 residues. CDR3 bases: TGTGCCAGCAGCTCCGGCACAACGGCCCCGGGGTCCCGGTTCTTC. Protein sequence: CASSSGTTAPGSRFF.

The J gene is TRBJ2-7, the V gene TRBV7-2, with 8 positions matching TRBD2. The CDR3 spans 16 residues. V dropped 1 base and J dropped 0; count of bases not matched to a gene: 5. Germline V gene sequence: CDR1 SGHTA, CDR2 FQGNSA. The CDR3 DNA sequence: TGTGCCAGCAGCTTAGTTGGTAGCGGGACCTCCTACGAGCAGTACTTC. Protein sequence: CASSLVGSGTSYEQYF.

J is TRBJ2-5 and V is TRBV5-1; 7 bases are a match to TRBD1. V gave up 0 bases and J gave up 4 bases; unmatched junction bases: 3. The CDR3 has 14 residues. Germline V lookup: CDR1 SGHRS, CDR2 YFSETQ. The CDR3 sequence: CASSLVQGRETQYF. The CDR3 coding sequence is TGCGCCAGCAGCTTGGTACAGGGGAGAGAGACCCAGTACTTC.

V usage is TRBV19 and J usage is TRBJ1-5; no clear D. V gave up 1 base and J gave up 0 bases, with 7 bases separating them. Germline V lookup: CDR1 LNHDA, CDR2 SQIVND (reference sequence). The CDR3 covers 15 residues. The CDR3 sequence is CASSIALNSNQPQHF. The CDR3, as DNA: TGTGCCAGTAGTATAGCACTAAATAGCAATCAGCCCCAGCATTTT.

The genes are TRBV30 and TRBJ1-2, with D unclear. Germline assignment: CDR1 GTSNPN and CDR2 SVGIG (reference sequence). This CDR3 contains 12 residues. Between the trimmed V and J ends, which lost 2 bases and 6 bases, there was a span of 10 bases. CDR3 DNA sequence: TGTGCCTGGAGTCGGAGAGCGAATGGCTACACCTTC. Protein product: CAWSRRANGYTF.